Listed below are T cell receptor beta chains from one sample, sequenced in a study of early T cells in non-severe SARS-CoV-2 infection. TCRdb called the 5' RACE reads again in MiXCR, with one record for every CDR3 protein. The repertoire holds some 98,000 distinct CDR3 sequences, 15% to 20% seen once, with roughly 1.3% in the top ten. Sequencing was carried out using whole blood. All receptors come from an adult who was a healthcare worker with PCR-confirmed SARS-CoV-2 infection or an uninfected control (not recorded which). CDR3s include the opening cysteine and the closing phenylalanine or tryptophan. The order of the fields is V gene, J gene, CDR3 protein.

TRBV7-8	TRBJ1-2	CASSPTGGFSQYGYTF
TRBV4-3	TRBJ2-7	CASSPQAGGSWEQYF
TRBV2	TRBJ2-2	CASTVGPQNTGELFF
TRBV6-4	TRBJ2-3	CASSDSDGTDTQYF
TRBV20-1	TRBJ2-1	CSARAPWGTTPYYDEQFF
TRBV11-2	TRBJ2-7	CASSSPGPPGAYEQYF
TRBV7-2	TRBJ1-2	CASSLGSGVYGYTF
TRBV10-2	TRBJ1-5	CASRDRGTYNQPQHF
TRBV6-1	TRBJ2-7	CASRTENEQYF
TRBV6-1	TRBJ2-7	CASSGEDRYEQYF
TRBV27	TRBJ2-1	CASSSTLTDNEQFF
TRBV29-1	TRBJ1-2	CSVEDRTYNYGYTF
TRBV6-2/TRBV6-3	TRBJ2-2	CASSSMSRGGSTGELFF
TRBV6-2/TRBV6-3	TRBJ1-5	CASSSTFPGYVQPQHF
TRBV5-1	TRBJ1-2	CASSLAPGGYGYTF
TRBV14	TRBJ2-7	CASRLTPESSYEQYF
TRBV20-1	TRBJ1-4	CSARDIGKVEKLFF
TRBV5-4	TRBJ2-7	CASSLAVSADPGYEQYF
TRBV7-9	TRBJ2-1	CASSLVDRVMNEQFF
TRBV2	TRBJ2-7	CASIPPTTMGQYF
TRBV28	TRBJ2-7	CASSLWRDISYEQYF
TRBV6-5	TRBJ2-7	CASSQSRTSYEQYF
TRBV20-1	TRBJ1-1	CSARSIEWDTEAFF
TRBV29-1	TRBJ2-5	CSHTQYQETQYF
TRBV7-2	TRBJ2-2	CASSREGFGTGELFF
TRBV10-3	TRBJ1-1	CAISASEGQGGTEAFF
TRBV7-9	TRBJ1-3	CASSLRIGGGRRGNTIYF
TRBV29-1	TRBJ1-4	CSAPLPPTNEKLFF
TRBV6-1	TRBJ2-3	CATERRGADTQYF
TRBV6-2/TRBV6-3	TRBJ1-1	CASSYGGEYTEAFF
TRBV5-1	TRBJ2-3	CASSLEGLAGVIDTQYF
TRBV7-9	TRBJ1-2	CANSPGPPEGYGYTF
TRBV6-2/TRBV6-3	TRBJ2-7	CASRDDLKRYYEQYF
TRBV6-2/TRBV6-3	TRBJ2-5	CASSLRGFPRHRETQYF
TRBV10-1	TRBJ2-5	CASSESRGTLQETQYF
TRBV18	TRBJ1-4	CASSQTETNEKLFF
TRBV20-1	TRBJ2-7	CSARLPGLGDYEQYF
TRBV28	TRBJ1-1	CASSWGNTEAFF
TRBV6-5	TRBJ2-7	CASSRLELYEQYF
TRBV9	TRBJ2-1	CASSVQLASYNEQFF
TRBV28	TRBJ2-7	CATAGYEQYF
TRBV7-2	TRBJ2-2	CASSSTGAGELFF
TRBV9	TRBJ2-5	CASSVRGMGETQYF
TRBV28	TRBJ1-3	CASSSTASGNTIYF
TRBV7-2	TRBJ1-2	CASSLGTAQVLSGYTF
TRBV10-2	TRBJ2-7	CASSEYGDPTYEQYF
TRBV29-1	TRBJ2-5	CSVVGIAGVLQRETQYF
TRBV30	TRBJ2-1	CAWSWAGAKNEQFF
TRBV5-1	TRBJ1-1	CASSLRQGSSEAFF